This entry lists 14 T cell receptor beta chains sequenced from one sample in a study of cytomegalovirus exposure and HLA in healthy donors. PCR amplification relied on 60 Vbeta primers (plus 13 Jbeta primers). Using immunoSEQ multiplex PCR, the repertoire was profiled, and TCRdb retains in-frame clones only, with some absent. This table has 110,000 or so clones, 65% to 85% appearing once. The sample was PBMCs. These receptors were obtained from a woman aged 18-30 years in good health and CMV-seronegative.

This chain joins TRBV11-2 and TRBJ2-1, with 10 bases aligning to TRBD2. CDR3 length: 15 amino acids. Trimming took 2 bases from V and 7 from J; bases not matched to a gene: 5. Germline values: CDR1 SGHAT, CDR2 FQNNGV. CDR3 residues: CASSLSSGSFNEQFF. The CDR3 DNA sequence: TGTGCCAGCAGCTTATCTAGCGGGAGTTTTAATGAGCAGTTCTTC.

V gene TRBV30 combines with J gene TRBJ2-5, with TRBD2 identical over 13 bases. Per germline, CDR1 GTSNPN and CDR2 SVGIG (reference sequence). V was pared by 0 bases and J by 5 bases, with 9 bases of the junction left unmatched. The CDR3 totals 17 residues. CDR3 amino acids: CAWSVLRTSGGMETQYF. The DNA of the CDR3 is TGTGCCTGGAGTGTACTGCGGACTAGCGGGGGTATGGAGACCCAGTACTTC.

V and J are TRBV7-2 and TRBJ2-1, with 11 bases lining up with TRBD2. The CDR3 totals 15 residues. CDR1 SGHTA and CDR2 FQGNSA come from the germline V gene. The V gene end was trimmed by 5 bases and the J gene end by 9 bases; junction bases not matched to a gene: 9. The CDR3 sequence: CASSPTSGSGGEQFF. The CDR3 DNA reads TGTGCCAGCAGCCCCACTAGCGGGAGCGGTGGTGAGCAGTTCTTC.

The chain couples TRBV5-5 to TRBJ2-7; TRBD2 aligns across 9 bases. Germline values: CDR1 SGHKS, CDR2 YYEKEE (reference sequence). This CDR3 is 16 amino acids long. After removal of 2 bases from V and 0 bases from J, the junction contained 6 bases not matched to a gene. The CDR3 is CASSFSSGDSSYEQYV. CDR3 bases: TGTGCCAGCAGCTTTTCTAGCGGGGATAGCTCCTACGAGCAGTACGTC.

This sequence joins TRBV7-2 and TRBJ2-7, with 8 positions matching TRBD2. The length of the CDR3 is 17 residues. With 2 bases clipped from V and 6 bases from J, the junction kept 15 bases outside the gene matches. Germline CDR1 is SGHTA and CDR2 is FQGNSA. The CDR3 reads CASSLSGSGLALSEQYF. For the CDR3, the DNA is TGTGCCAGCAGCTTATCAGGGTCCGGACTAGCCCTGTCCGAGCAGTACTTC.

The rearrangement links TRBV11-3 to TRBJ1-1; the match to TRBD1 covers 7 bases. The CDR3 totals 13 residues. CDR1 SGHNT and CDR2 YENEEA come from the germline V gene. The J segment lost 8 bases and the V segment lost 6 bases, leaving 9 bases of the junction unmatched. The CDR3 loop reads CASRATGVYEAFF. In DNA form, the CDR3 reads TGTGCCAGCAGGGCCACAGGGGTATACGAAGCTTTCTTT. The variable domain in full, completed from reference TRBV11-3 and TRBJ1-1, reads EAGVVQSPRYKIIEKKQPVAFWCNPISGHNTLYWYLQNLGQGPELLIRYENEEAVDDSQLPKDRFSAERLKGVDSTLKIQPAELGDSAVYLCASRATGVYEAFFGQGTRLTVV.

The gene calls are TRBV28 and TRBJ2-5, with D perhaps matching TRBD2 (5 bases). Germline V lookup: CDR1 MDHEN, CDR2 SYDVKM. V lost 5 bases, J lost 2 bases, and 12 bases lay in between. CDR3 length: 14 amino acids. The CDR3 loop reads CASSIVTTQETQYF. The CDR3 DNA reads as TGTGCCAGCAGTATAGTGACTACGCAAGAGACCCAGTACTTC.

The chain employs TRBV18 and TRBJ2-1; the D is unclear. The germline V and J ends were trimmed by 6 bases and 0 bases, with 12 bases remaining between them. Germline V gene lookup returns CDR1 KGHSH and CDR2 LQKENI. The CDR3 spans 15 residues. DNA of the CDR3: TGTGCCAGCTCCCGAGACACTTTCTCCTACAATGAGCAGTTCTTC. It is translated as CASSRDTFSYNEQFF.

V is TRBV5-4 and J is TRBJ2-3, with D maybe TRBD2 (6 bases). The V end lost 3 bases, the J end lost 2 bases, and 13 bases lay between the germline ends. The CDR3 is 15 residues long. CDR1 is SGHNT and CDR2 is YYREEE in the germline V gene (reference sequence). In DNA, the CDR3 is TGTGCCAGCAGCTCCGGGGAGGATAACACAGATACGCAGTATTTT. The encoded protein is CASSSGEDNTDTQYF.

The chain recombines TRBV2 with TRBJ1-5; D is possibly TRBD1 (5 bases). Trimming removed 3 bases at V and 6 bases at J, with 12 bases between. The germline gives CDR1 SNHLY, CDR2 FYNNEI. The CDR3 covers 14 residues. The DNA for the CDR3 is TGTGCCAGCAGTGAGCAGGGTACAGGTCAGCCCCAGCATTTT. The encoded protein is CASSEQGTGQPQHF.

The genes are TRBV2 and TRBJ1-4; 7 bases align to TRBD1. Germline V CDR1 and CDR2: SNHLY, FYNNEI. V trimming: 6 bases; J trimming: 8 bases; junction bases outside the gene matches: 9. The CDR3 sequence is 14 residues long. CDR3 coding DNA: TGTGCCAGCAGCGCCGGGACAGTCAGCGAAAAACTGTTTTTT. It encodes CASSAGTVSEKLFF.

The V and J genes are TRBV7-2 and TRBJ2-5; a possible D gene is TRBD1 (6 bases). Germline V gene lookup returns CDR1 SGHTA and CDR2 FQGNSA. Trimming left V 4 bases short and J 1 base short, with 10 bases between. This CDR3 has 14 amino acids. The CDR3 region has the DNA TGTGCCAGCAGCTCCCGGGACACCCAAGAGACCCAGTACTTC. Its translation is CASSSRDTQETQYF.

This sequence joins TRBV5-1 and TRBJ1-2; 10 positions match TRBD1. Germline V lookup: CDR1 SGHRS, CDR2 YFSETQ. Trimming at V came to 3 bases and at J to 7 bases, leaving 3 bases not matched to a gene. This CDR3 has 13 residues. In DNA form, the CDR3 reads TGCGCCAGCAGCTCCGGGACAGGGGCTGGCTACACCTTC. It translates to CASSSGTGAGYTF.

The V gene is TRBV29-1, the J gene TRBJ1-5; D not resolved. The CDR3 totals 10 residues. The ends were cut back, 4 bases at V and 6 bases at J, with 4 bases in the middle. The V gene's germline CDR1 is SQVTM and CDR2 ANQGSEA. The DNA for the CDR3 is TGCAGCGTTGGTAGTCAGCCCCAGCATTTT. Its protein product is CSVGSQPQHF. The whole variable domain, remainder taken from reference TRBV29-1 and TRBJ1-5, is SAVISQKPSRDICQRGTSLTIQCQVDSQVTMMFWYRQQPGQSLTLIATANQGSEATYESGFVIDKFPISRPNLTFSTLTVSNMSPEDSSIYLCSVGSQPQHFGDGTRLSIL.